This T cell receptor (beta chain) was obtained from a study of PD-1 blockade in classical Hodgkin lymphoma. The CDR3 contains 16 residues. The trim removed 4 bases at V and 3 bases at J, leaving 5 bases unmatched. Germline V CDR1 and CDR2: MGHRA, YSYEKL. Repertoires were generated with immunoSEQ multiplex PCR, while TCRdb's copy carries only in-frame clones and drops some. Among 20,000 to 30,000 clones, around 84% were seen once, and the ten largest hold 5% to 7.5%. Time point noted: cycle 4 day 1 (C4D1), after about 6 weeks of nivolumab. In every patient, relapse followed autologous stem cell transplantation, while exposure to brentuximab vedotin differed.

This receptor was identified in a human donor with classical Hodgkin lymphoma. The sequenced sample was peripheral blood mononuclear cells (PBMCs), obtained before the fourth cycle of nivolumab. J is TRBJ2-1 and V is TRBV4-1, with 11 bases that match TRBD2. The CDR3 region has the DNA TGCGCCAGCAGCCCGCTAGGGACTAGCGGCTACAATGAGCAGTTCTTC. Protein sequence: CASSPLGTSGYNEQFF.